Listed below are T cell receptor beta chains from one sample, sequenced in a study of CD8 T cells in ankylosing spondylitis. TCRdb reanalysed the 5' RACE reads using MiXCR and keeps one entry per CDR3 protein. The sample has just under 350,000 distinct CDR3 sequences, approximately 15% seen once. The source material was blood, either unsorted or a sorted T cell fraction (not recorded which). The receptors originated from a male donor with ankylosing spondylitis or in good health (not recorded which). Each CDR3 is given with its conserved first and last residue. A D gene is named only where the DNA matches it firmly. Not every row has a clone size; where given, it reads once, few, many or a size class.

>many|11|TRBV12-3/TRBV12-4|-|TRBJ2-1
TGTGCCAGCAGTTTGTTTTATGAGCAGTTCTTC
CASSLFYEQFF
>few|13|TRBV10-2|-|TRBJ2-1
TGCGCCAGCAGTGAGTTGACGGGCATCGAGCAGTTCTTC
CASSELTGIEQFF
>few|16|TRBV4-2|-|TRBJ2-3
TGTGCCAGCAGCGAAAGATTGTCCGGTAGCACAGATACGCAGTATTTT
CASSERLSGSTDTQYF
>-|14|TRBV20-1|-|TRBJ1-1
TGCAGTGCTAGCCAGGGGCGCAGAGACACTGAAGCTTTCTTT
CSASQGRRDTEAFF
>few|11|TRBV20-1|-|TRBJ1-1
TGCAGTGCTAGTGGATCGGGTGGGGCTTTCTTT
CSASGSGGAFF
>-|13|TRBV5-1|-|TRBJ2-5
TGCGCCAGCAGCTTGGATGTAGGGGAGACCCAGTACTTC
CASSLDVGETQYF
>-|14|TRBV6-1|TRBD1|TRBJ1-3
TGTGCCAGCAGAACAGGGGGGAGCGGAAACACCATATATTTT
CASRTGGSGNTIYF
>-|15|TRBV12-3/TRBV12-4|-|TRBJ2-5
TGTGCCAGCAGTCGTTTGGGACACCTAAAAGAGACCCAGTACTTC
CASSRLGHLKETQYF
>few|13|TRBV4-1|-|TRBJ2-5
TGCGCCAGCAGCCAAGGGCTCCCAGAGACCCAGTACTTC
CASSQGLPETQYF
>medium-sized|16|TRBV12-3/TRBV12-4|-|TRBJ2-7
TGTGCCAGCAGTTTGGCCCCCGTCGGGGGATCCTACGAGCAGTACTTC
CASSLAPVGGSYEQYF
>few|16|TRBV5-1|TRBD1|TRBJ1-1
TGCGCCAGCAGCTTGGGGGGACAGTCTCTTAACACTGAAGCTTTCTTT
CASSLGGQSLNTEAFF
>few|12|TRBV7-9|-|TRBJ1-1
TGTGCCAGCAGCCCATCCCTGACTGAAGCTTTCTTT
CASSPSLTEAFF
>few|13|TRBV5-6|-|TRBJ2-2
TGTGCCAGCAGCCACAGGGGGGGGACGGAGCTGTTTTTT
CASSHRGGTELFF
>-|15|TRBV3-1|-|TRBJ2-7
TGTGCCACCTGCCAAGAATTTAGAGGTTCCTACGAGCAGTACTTC
CATCQEFRGSYEQYF
>-|18|TRBV5-1|TRBD1|TRBJ2-6
TGCGCCAGCAGCCCGGGACAGGCCTCTCAAGTTGGGACCAACATCCTGACTTTC
CASSPGQASQVGTNILTF
>-|15|TRBV4-1|-|TRBJ1-1
TGCGCCAGCAGCCGTGAACAGGGTACCAACACTGAAGCTTTCTTT
CASSREQGTNTEAFF
>few|16|TRBV12-3/TRBV12-4|-|TRBJ1-2
TGTGCCAGCAGTTCCCAGGGTGCGAACCCCTTCTATGGCTACACCTTC
CASSSQGANPFYGYTF
>few|14|TRBV7-6|-|TRBJ1-1
TGTGCCAGCAGCTCGGGACTCCTGAACACTGAAGCTTTCTTT
CASSSGLLNTEAFF
>-|14|TRBV9|-|TRBJ1-5
TGTGCCAGCAGAAGGACATTTAGCAATCAGCCCCAGCATTTT
CASRRTFSNQPQHF
>few|13|TRBV10-3|-|TRBJ2-7
TGTGCCATCAGTCCTACAGGGGGGGACGAGCAGTACTTC
CAISPTGGDEQYF
>few|15|TRBV30|-|TRBJ1-4
TGTGCCTGGAGTCCCCCGGTCAGGGGAGGCGAAAAACTGTTTTTT
CAWSPPVRGGEKLFF
>-|15|TRBV5-1|-|TRBJ2-2
TGCGCCAGCAGCTTGGCGCCTAGTCTGGGCGGGGAGCTGTTTTTT
CASSLAPSLGGELFF
>-|14|TRBV20-1|TRBD1|TRBJ2-7
TGCAGTGCTAGAGGGCCCAGGGGGTCCTACGAGCAGTACTTC
CSARGPRGSYEQYF
>-|15|TRBV5-1|TRBD2|TRBJ2-7
TGCGCCAGCAGCCCGGGGGGGACACACTCCTACGAGCAGTACTTC
CASSPGGTHSYEQYF
>-|13|TRBV7-8|TRBD1|TRBJ1-4
TGTGCCAGCGGACGGACAGGGGGCGAAAAACTGTTTTTT
CASGRTGGEKLFF
>few|16|TRBV27|TRBD2|TRBJ2-1
TGTGCCAGCAGTAACCTGGGACTAGCGGCTGCAAATGAGCAGTTCTTC
CASSNLGLAAANEQFF
>-|13|TRBV20-1|-|TRBJ2-1
TGCAGTGCTAGTTCGGACCGCGGCAATGAGCAGTTCTTC
CSASSDRGNEQFF
>few|15|TRBV12-3/TRBV12-4|TRBD1|TRBJ2-2
TGTGCCAGCAGTTCCTCCGGGACAGGCCCCGGGGAGCTGTTTTTT
CASSSSGTGPGELFF
>-|15|TRBV7-8|-|TRBJ2-2
TGTGCCAGCAGCTTAGATAACCTGAACACCGGGGAGCTGTTTTTT
CASSLDNLNTGELFF
>few|16|TRBV2|TRBD2|TRBJ2-2
TGTGCCAGCATCGAGGGACTAGCGGGAGTGGCCGGGGAGCTGTTTTTT
CASIEGLAGVAGELFF
>many|11|TRBV7-9|-|TRBJ1-1
TGTGCCAGCAGCAGAGACACTGAAGCTTTCTTT
CASSRDTEAFF
>-|14|TRBV20-1|-|TRBJ2-2
TGCAGTGCTCAAAGCGGGTCGAACACCGGGGAGCTGTTTTTT
CSAQSGSNTGELFF
>-|14|TRBV5-1|-|TRBJ2-2
TGCGCCAGCAGTTCTGTATCGGGGACCGGGGAGCTGTTTTTT
CASSSVSGTGELFF
>-|12|TRBV11-3|-|TRBJ1-1
TGTGCCAGCAGCACCGAGTATGGAGAAGCTTTCTTT
CASSTEYGEAFF
>few|16|TRBV7-9|TRBD1|TRBJ2-6
TGTGCCAGCAGTCGGGACAGGAACCTTAAGGCCAACGTCCTGACTTTC
CASSRDRNLKANVLTF
>many|12|TRBV12-3/TRBV12-4|-|TRBJ1-5
TGTGCCAGCAGTTTAGGGGACCAGCCCCAGCATTTT
CASSLGDQPQHF
>-|16|TRBV6-2/TRBV6-3|-|TRBJ2-1
TGTGCCAGCACCCCTTATGGGCGGGGACCCCGCGATGAGCAGTTCTTC
CASTPYGRGPRDEQFF
>-|17|TRBV5-1|TRBD1|TRBJ2-7
TGCGCCAGCAGCTTGGACCCTACAGGGGGCTGGTCCTACGAGCAGTACTTC
CASSLDPTGGWSYEQYF
>few|18|TRBV18|TRBD1|TRBJ2-7
TGTGCCAGCTCACCGGGTTTAAGTACTGGGACAGGGTCTCGAGAGCAGTACTTC
CASSPGLSTGTGSREQYF
>many|13|TRBV12-3/TRBV12-4|-|TRBJ1-1
TGTGCCAGCAGTTTGGGAAGGACGAGTTACGCTTTCTTT
CASSLGRTSYAFF
>few|15|TRBV3-1|-|TRBJ2-7
TGTGCCAGCAGCCAAGTTAGCAGCGGGCAATACGAGCAGTACTTC
CASSQVSSGQYEQYF
>-|14|TRBV12-3/TRBV12-4|-|TRBJ1-4
TGTGCCAGCAGTTTTTGGGGCGCGGGGGAAAAACTGTTTTTT
CASSFWGAGEKLFF
>-|14|TRBV20-1|-|TRBJ2-1
TGCAGTGCTAGTGAGGGTTTCAGCCGTAAAGGGCAGTTCTTC
CSASEGFSRKGQFF
>-|16|TRBV29-1|TRBD1|TRBJ1-1
TGCAGCGTCGATTCCGGGACAGGGACGGTGAACACTGAAGCTTTCTTT
CSVDSGTGTVNTEAFF
>few|14|TRBV5-1|-|TRBJ2-1
TGCGCCAGCAGCTTGGGGTGGGCGCCGGATGAGCAGTTCTTC
CASSLGWAPDEQFF
>few|14|TRBV5-1|TRBD2|TRBJ2-3
TGCGCCAGCAGCTTGAATAGCGGGGGAGAAACGCAGTATTTT
CASSLNSGGETQYF
>few|14|TRBV10-1|-|TRBJ2-7
TGCGCCAGCAGTCCGCAAAGGAGCTCCTACGAGCAGTACTTC
CASSPQRSSYEQYF
>few|18|TRBV5-1|-|TRBJ1-1
TGCGCCAGCAGCTTGGGCGGGACTTCTCAGGGGCTGAACACTGAAGCTTTCTTT
CASSLGGTSQGLNTEAFF
>many|12|TRBV28|-|TRBJ2-1
TGTGCCAGCAGCCTTTGGACTGCTGAGCAGTTCTTC
CASSLWTAEQFF
>few|16|TRBV14|-|TRBJ1-1
TGTGCCAGCAGCCAAGGTTCCAGCAGGGGAAAGACTGAAGCTTTCTTT
CASSQGSSRGKTEAFF
>few|15|TRBV2|-|TRBJ1-2
TGTGCCAGCAGTGAAGGGGGAACCTTGATCTATGGCTACACCTTC
CASSEGGTLIYGYTF
>many|15|TRBV12-3/TRBV12-4|TRBD1|TRBJ2-7
TGTGCCAGCAGCCCCGGACAGGGGAGGTCCTACGAGCAGTACTTC
CASSPGQGRSYEQYF
>few|11|TRBV11-2|-|TRBJ2-7
TGTGCCAGCAGCTCGTCTCCCGAGCAGTACTTC
CASSSSPEQYF